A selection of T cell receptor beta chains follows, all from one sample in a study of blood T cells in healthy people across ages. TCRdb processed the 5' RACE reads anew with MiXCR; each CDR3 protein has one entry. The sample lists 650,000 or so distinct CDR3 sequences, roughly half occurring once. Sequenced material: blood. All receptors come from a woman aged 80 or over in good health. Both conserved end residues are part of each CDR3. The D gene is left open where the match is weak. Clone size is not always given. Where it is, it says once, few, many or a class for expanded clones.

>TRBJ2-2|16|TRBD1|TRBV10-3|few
TGTGCCATCAGTCCGGTCGGGGGACAGGGCTCCGGGGAGCTGTTTTTT
CAISPVGGQGSGELFF
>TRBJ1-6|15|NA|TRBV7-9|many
TGTGCCAGCAGCTTAGGGAGCTCCTATAATTCACCCCTCCACTTT
CASSLGSSYNSPLHF
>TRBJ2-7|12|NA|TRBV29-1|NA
TGCAGCGTAACGTTGGGCCCCTACGAGCAGTACTTC
CSVTLGPYEQYF
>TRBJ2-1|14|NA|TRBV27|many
TGTGCCAGCAGTCGCCCCTCCAACTACAATGAGCAGTTCTTC
CASSRPSNYNEQFF
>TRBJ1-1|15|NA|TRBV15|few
TGTGCCACCGCCCCAGTGCGGAAAATGAACACTGAAGCTTTCTTT
CATAPVRKMNTEAFF
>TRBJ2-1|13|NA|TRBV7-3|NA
TGTGCCAGCAGCGTAAGTTATCACAATGAGCAGTTCTTC
CASSVSYHNEQFF
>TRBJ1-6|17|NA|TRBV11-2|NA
TGTGCCAGCAGCTTAGGTACCGGCTGGGCCGTTAATTCACCCCTCCACTTT
CASSLGTGWAVNSPLHF
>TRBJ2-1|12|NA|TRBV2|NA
TGTGCCAGCAGACAGGGACCTTATGAGCAGTTCTTC
CASRQGPYEQFF
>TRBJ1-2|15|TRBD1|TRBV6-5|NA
TGTGCCAGCAGTTACAGAGGACAGGGTGCCTATGGCTACACCTTC
CASSYRGQGAYGYTF
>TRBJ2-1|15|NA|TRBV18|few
TGTGCCAGCTCACCGGGACGAGCGGACAACAATGAGCAGTTCTTC
CASSPGRADNNEQFF
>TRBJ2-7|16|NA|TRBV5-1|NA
TGCGCCAGCAGCTTGGAGACACCTTCGGGGGCCTACGAGCAGTACTTC
CASSLETPSGAYEQYF
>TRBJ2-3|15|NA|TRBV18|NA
TGTGCCAGCTCACCACCGGGTCCGAGCACAGATACGCAGTATTTT
CASSPPGPSTDTQYF
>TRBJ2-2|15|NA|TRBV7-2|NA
TGTGCCAGCAGCTTAGTAGGAGCGAGCACCGGGGAGCTGTTTTTT
CASSLVGASTGELFF
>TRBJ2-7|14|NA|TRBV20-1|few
TGCAGTGCCCAGGAGCCTTCTCCCTCCTACGAGCAGTACTTC
CSAQEPSPSYEQYF
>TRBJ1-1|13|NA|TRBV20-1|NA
TGCAGTGCTCAAAATCGAGAGGGCGCTGAAGCTTTCTTT
CSAQNREGAEAFF
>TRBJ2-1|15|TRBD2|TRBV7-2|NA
TGTGCCAGCAGCTTAGGGGCGGGGGAAAACAATGAGCAGTTCTTC
CASSLGAGENNEQFF
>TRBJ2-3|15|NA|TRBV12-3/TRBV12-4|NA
TGTGCCAGCAGTAAATCTAGAGTGTACGCAGATATGCAGTATTTT
CASSKSRVYADMQYF
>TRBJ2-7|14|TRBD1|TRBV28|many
TGTGCCAGCACCAATGGGGGACAGTTCTACGAGCAGTACTTC
CASTNGGQFYEQYF
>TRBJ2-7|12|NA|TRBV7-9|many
TGTGCCAGCAGCCCCGTCGTATCCGAGCAGTACTTC
CASSPVVSEQYF
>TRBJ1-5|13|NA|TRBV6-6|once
TGTGCCAGCGCGGACGGGGAGGATCAGCCCCAGCATTTT
CASADGEDQPQHF
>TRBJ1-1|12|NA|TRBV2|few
TGTGCCAGCAGTCCACAGCTCACTGAAGCTTTCTTT
CASSPQLTEAFF
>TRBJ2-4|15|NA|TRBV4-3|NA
TGCGCCAGCAGCCACGTAGCGGAACCCAAAAACATTCAGTACTTC
CASSHVAEPKNIQYF
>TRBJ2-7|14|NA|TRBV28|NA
TGTGCCAGCAGTTTATCCCATACGGGCTACGAGCAGTACTTC
CASSLSHTGYEQYF
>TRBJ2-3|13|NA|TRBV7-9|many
TGTGCCAGCAGCTTAGCGGGGATAGATACGCAGTATTTT
CASSLAGIDTQYF
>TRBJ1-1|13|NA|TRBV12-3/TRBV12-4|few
TGTGCCAGCAGGGAGCAGGGCAGGGATGAAGCTTTCTTT
CASREQGRDEAFF
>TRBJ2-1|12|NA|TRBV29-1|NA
TGCAGCGTTGAGATTAGGGTCCTTGAGCAGTTCTTC
CSVEIRVLEQFF
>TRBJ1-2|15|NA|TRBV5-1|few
TGCGCCAGCAGCCTCAATACGGGGTCTAACTATGGCTACACCTTC
CASSLNTGSNYGYTF
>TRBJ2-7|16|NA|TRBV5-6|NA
TGTGCCAGCAGCCCATATCCCGCGGGACAAGTCTACGAGCAGTACTTC
CASSPYPAGQVYEQYF
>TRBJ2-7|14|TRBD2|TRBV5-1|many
TGCGCCAGCACTCAAGCGGGAGCATCCTACGAGCAGTACTTC
CASTQAGASYEQYF
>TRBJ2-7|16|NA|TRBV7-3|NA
TGTGCCAGCAGCGCCCCGCCGGGGTCGACCTACAATGAGCAGTACTTC
CASSAPPGSTYNEQYF